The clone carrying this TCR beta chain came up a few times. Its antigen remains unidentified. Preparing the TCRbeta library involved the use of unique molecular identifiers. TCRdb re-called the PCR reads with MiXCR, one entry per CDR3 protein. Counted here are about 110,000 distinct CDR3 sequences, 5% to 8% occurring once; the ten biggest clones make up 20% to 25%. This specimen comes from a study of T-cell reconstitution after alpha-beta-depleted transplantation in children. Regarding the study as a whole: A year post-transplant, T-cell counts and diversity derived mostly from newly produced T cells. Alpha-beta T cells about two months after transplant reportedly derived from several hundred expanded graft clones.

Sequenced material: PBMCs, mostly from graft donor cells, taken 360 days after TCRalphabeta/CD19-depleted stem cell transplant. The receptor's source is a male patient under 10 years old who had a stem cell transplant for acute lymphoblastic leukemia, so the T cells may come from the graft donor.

CDR3 sequence reads: CASSFIPRYNEQFF. The DNA for the CDR3 is TGTGCCAGCAGTTTTATCCCCAGGTACAATGAGCAGTTCTTC. This chain uses TRBV28 with TRBJ2-1; D unresolved. Trimming shortened V by 3 bases and J by 4 bases, and 10 bases separated the two germline ends. Germline V lookup: CDR1 MDHEN, CDR2 SYDVKM. This CDR3 region has 14 residues.